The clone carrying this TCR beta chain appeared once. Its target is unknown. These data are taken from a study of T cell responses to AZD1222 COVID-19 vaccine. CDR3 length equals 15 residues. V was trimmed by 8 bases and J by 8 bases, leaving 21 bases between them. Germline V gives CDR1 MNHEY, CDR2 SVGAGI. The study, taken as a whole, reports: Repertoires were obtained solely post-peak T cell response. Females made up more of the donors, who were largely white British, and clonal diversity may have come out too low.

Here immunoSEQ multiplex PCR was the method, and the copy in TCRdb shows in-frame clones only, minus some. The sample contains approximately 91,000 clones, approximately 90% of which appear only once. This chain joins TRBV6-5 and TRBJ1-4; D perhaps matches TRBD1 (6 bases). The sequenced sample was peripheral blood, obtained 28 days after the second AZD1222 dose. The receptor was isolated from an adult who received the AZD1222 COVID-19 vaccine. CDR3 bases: TGTGCCAGCGGATCTGGGGGCAGGGCAGGAGAAAAACTGTTTTTT. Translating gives CASGSGGRAGEKLFF.